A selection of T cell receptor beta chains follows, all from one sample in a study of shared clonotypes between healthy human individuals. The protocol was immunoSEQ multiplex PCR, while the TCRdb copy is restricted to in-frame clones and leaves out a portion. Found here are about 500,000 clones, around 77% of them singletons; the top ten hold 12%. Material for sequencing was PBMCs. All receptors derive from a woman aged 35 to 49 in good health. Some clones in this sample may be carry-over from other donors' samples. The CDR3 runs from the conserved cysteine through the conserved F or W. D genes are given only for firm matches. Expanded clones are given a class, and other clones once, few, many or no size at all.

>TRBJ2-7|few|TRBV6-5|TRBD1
CASSVGGFVHEQYF
TGTGCCAGCAGTGTAGGGGGCTTCGTGCACGAGCAGTACTTC
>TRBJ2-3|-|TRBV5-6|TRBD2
CASSLKRGTDTQYF
TGTGCCAGCAGCTTGAAGCGGGGCACAGATACGCAGTATTTC
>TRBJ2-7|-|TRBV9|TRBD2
CASSPPAGGHEQYF
TGTGCCAGCAGCCCGCCGGCGGGAGGGCACGAGCAGTACTTC
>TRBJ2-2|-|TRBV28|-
CASSLPLRAGTGELFF
TGTGCCAGCAGTTTACCCCTCAGGGCGGGCACCGGGGAGCTGTTTTTT
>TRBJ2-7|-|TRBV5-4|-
CASSFGVESSYEQYF
TGTGCCAGCAGCTTTGGTGTCGAGAGCTCCTACGAGCAGTACTTC
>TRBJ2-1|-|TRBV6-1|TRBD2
CATRTSGTGEQFF
TGTGCCACCAGGACTAGCGGGACGGGTGAGCAGTTCTTC
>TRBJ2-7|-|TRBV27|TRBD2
CASSLGLEADEQYF
TGTGCCAGCAGTCTGGGACTAGAGGCGGACGAGCAGTACTTC
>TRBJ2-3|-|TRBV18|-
CASSREPSDTDTQYF
TGTGCCAGCTCCCGGGAGCCTAGCGACACAGATACGCAGTATTTT
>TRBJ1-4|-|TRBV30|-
CAWTGGRREKLFF
TGTGCCTGGACTGGCGGCAGGCGTGAAAAACTGTTTTTT
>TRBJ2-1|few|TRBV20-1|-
CSARWDSRAVF
TGCAGTGCTAGATGGGACTCAAGGGCGGTCTTC
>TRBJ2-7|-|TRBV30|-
CAWSVAGGGFRVEQYF
TGTGCCTGGAGTGTGGCTGGTGGGGGGTTTCGGGTCGAGCAGTACTTC
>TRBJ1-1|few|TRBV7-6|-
CASSLGSNRDTEAFF
TGTGCCAGCAGCTTAGGTTCCAATCGGGACACTGAAGCTTTCTTT
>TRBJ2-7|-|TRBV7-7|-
CASSPQLGSYEQYF
TGTGCTAGCAGCCCCCAACTAGGATCCTACGAGCAGTACTTC
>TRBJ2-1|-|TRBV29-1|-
CSISRGDEQFF
TGCAGCATATCCCGGGGCGATGAGCAGTTCTTC
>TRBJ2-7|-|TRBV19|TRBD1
CASSVFSGGVSYEQYF
TGTGCCAGTAGTGTTTTTTCAGGGGGTGTTTCCTACGAGCAGTACTTC
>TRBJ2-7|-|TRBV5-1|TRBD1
CASSSTGGISYEQYF
TGCGCCAGCAGCTCTACAGGGGGCATAAGCTACGAGCAGTACTTC
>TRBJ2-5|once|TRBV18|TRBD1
CASSPMGQGLGAQYF
TGTGCCAGCTCACCGATGGGACAGGGTCTAGGTGCCCAGTACTTC
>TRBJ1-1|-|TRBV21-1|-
CASRSDLATLRTEAFF
TGTGCCAGCAGGTCCGACTTAGCTACACTTCGCACTGAAGCTTTCTTT
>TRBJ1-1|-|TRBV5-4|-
CASSLGGAGHTEAFF
TGTGCCAGCAGCTTGGGGGGCGCTGGGCACACTGAAGCTTTCTTT
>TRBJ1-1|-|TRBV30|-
CAWIGNTEAFF
TGTGCCTGGATAGGGAACACTGAAGCTTTCTTT
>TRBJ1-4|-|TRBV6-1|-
CASIHGDSNEKLFF
TGTGCCAGCATACACGGTGATTCTAATGAAAAACTGTTTTTT
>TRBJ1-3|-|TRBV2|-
CASSVSVLTGLRSGNTIYF
TGTGCCAGCAGTGTTAGTGTCCTCACGGGCCTCCGCTCTGGAAACACCATATATTTT
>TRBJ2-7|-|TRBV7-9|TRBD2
CASSLEAGEVPYEQYF
TGTGCCAGCAGCTTAGAGGCGGGAGAGGTCCCCTACGAGCAGTACTTC
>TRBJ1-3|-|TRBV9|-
CASSYDSISGNTIYF
TGTGCCAGCAGTTACGACAGTATCTCTGGAAACACCATATATTTT
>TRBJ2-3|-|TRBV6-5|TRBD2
CASRAGGGTDTQYF
TGTGCCAGCAGGGCGGGAGGAGGCACAGATACGCAGTATTTT
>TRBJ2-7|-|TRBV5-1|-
CASSQTPSASFSYEQYF
TGCGCCAGCAGCCAGACCCCGTCGGCATCATTCTCCTACGAGCAGTACTTC
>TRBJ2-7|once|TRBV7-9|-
CASSPEDSYEQYF
TGTGCCAGCAGCCCAGAAGACAGCTACGAGCAGTACTTC
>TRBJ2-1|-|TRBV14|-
CASSFGESSYNEQFF
TGTGCCAGCAGCTTCGGGGAGAGCTCCTACAATGAGCAGTTCTTC
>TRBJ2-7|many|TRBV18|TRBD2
CASSPIAGAYEQYF
TGTGCCAGCTCACCTATAGCGGGAGCCTACGAGCAGTACTTC
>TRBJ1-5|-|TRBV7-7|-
CASSFDLNQPQHF
TGTGCCAGCAGCTTCGATCTCAATCAGCCCCAGCATTTT
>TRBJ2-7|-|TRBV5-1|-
CASSSWDGEQREQYF
TGCGCCAGCAGCTCCTGGGACGGAGAGCAACGAGAGCAGTACTTC
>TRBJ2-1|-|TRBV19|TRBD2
CASSTTGTSGRSRYNEQFF
TGTGCCAGTAGTACCACCGGGACTAGCGGGAGGTCGCGATACAATGAGCAGTTCTTC
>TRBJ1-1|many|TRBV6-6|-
CASSYSISYTEAFF
TGTGCCAGCAGTTACTCGATCTCATACACTGAAGCTTTCTTT
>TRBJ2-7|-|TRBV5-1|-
CASSLAGSTSVHEQYF
TGCGCCAGCAGCTTGGCCGGGTCAACTTCAGTCCACGAGCAGTACTTC
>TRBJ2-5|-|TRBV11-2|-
CASSSQRVSGETQYF
TGTGCCAGCAGCTCCCAGAGGGTTTCGGGAGAGACCCAGTACTTC
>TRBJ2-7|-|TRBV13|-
CASTQRGPVDEQYF
TGTGCCAGCACCCAGAGGGGCCCTGTGGACGAGCAGTACTTC
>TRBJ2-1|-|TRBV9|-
CASCGGIAPYNEQFF
TGTGCCAGCTGCGGAGGTATAGCTCCCTACAATGAGCAGTTCTTC
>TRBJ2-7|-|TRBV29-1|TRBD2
CSVSLAGGRREQYF
TGCAGCGTGTCGCTAGCGGGAGGGCGAAGGGAGCAGTACTTC
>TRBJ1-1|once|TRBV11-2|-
CASSFEAANTEAFF
TGTGCCAGCAGCTTTGAAGCGGCCAACACTGAAGCTTTCTTT
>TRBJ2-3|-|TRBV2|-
CASSEFWVVTDTQYF
TGTGCCAGCAGTGAATTTTGGGTGGTCACAGATACGCAGTATTTT
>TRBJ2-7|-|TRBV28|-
CASSPITGLNEQYF
TGTGCCAGCAGTCCTATCACGGGACTTAACGAGCAGTACTTC
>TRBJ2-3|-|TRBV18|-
CASSLSTDTQYF
TGTGCCAGCTCACTCTCCACAGATACGCAGTATTTT
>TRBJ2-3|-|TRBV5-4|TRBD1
CASSLGTGVGSTQYF
TGTGCCAGCAGCTTGGGGACAGGGGTTGGTAGTACGCAGTATTTT
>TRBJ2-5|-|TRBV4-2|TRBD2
CASSQPTSGGGVETQYF
TGTGCCAGCAGCCAACCTACTAGCGGGGGAGGCGTAGAGACCCAGTACTTC
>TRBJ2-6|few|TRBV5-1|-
CASSLVGRASGANVLTF
TGCGCCAGCAGCTTGGTCGGCAGGGCGTCTGGGGCCAACGTCCTGACTTTC
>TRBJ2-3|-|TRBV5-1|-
CASSLNGGQRADTQYF
TGCGCCAGCAGCTTGAATGGGGGACAACGGGCAGATACGCAGTATTTT
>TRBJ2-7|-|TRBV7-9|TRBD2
CASSLGPAGGTYEQYF
TGTGCCAGCAGCTTAGGTCCAGCGGGAGGCACCTACGAGCAGTACTTC
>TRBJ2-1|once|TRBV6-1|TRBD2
CASSEALALAGGEQFF
TGTGCCAGCAGTGAAGCGTTAGCACTAGCGGGAGGTGAGCAGTTCTTC
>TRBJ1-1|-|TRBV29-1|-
CSVERSSDTEAFF
TGCAGCGTCGAGAGGAGTAGCGACACTGAAGCTTTCTTT